The 29 T cell receptor beta chains presented below share a single source sample, sequenced in a study of T cells after yellow fever vaccination (dated by TCRdb to about 2019). Libraries were prepared through 5' RACE. Sequenced using an Illumina NovaSeq 6000. Using fastp trimming at Q25 and MiXCR clonotype assembly, TCRdb reanalyzed the public sequencing data and kept in-frame beta chains. All rows with the same CDR3 protein become a single entry with the most common DNA and genes. The sample records approximately 450,000 distinct CDR3 sequences, around a sixth of which are singletons. 15% to 20% of the sample is in the top ten clones. The treatment or condition label of this sample denotes: live attenuated yellow fever vaccine strain. The sample in question was PBMCs, obtained before the yellow fever booster vaccination. Source of these receptors: a young man who received the YFV17D yellow fever vaccine.

The rearrangement uses TRBV6-2 or TRBV6-3 and TRBJ2-2, with D possibly being TRBD2 (7 bases). Germline V gives CDR1 MNHEY, CDR2 SVGEGT. The CDR3 contains 14 residues. The V and J ends lost 9 bases and 7 bases respectively, with 18 bases between them. The chain's CDR3 is CASKPRGAHGELFF. In DNA, the CDR3 is TGTGCCAGTAAGCCTCGGGGGGCCCACGGGGAGCTGTTTTTT.

This chain connects TRBV2 to TRBJ1-1, with TRBD1 matching over 7 bases. CDR1 SNHLY and CDR2 FYNNEI come from the germline V gene. V gave up 6 bases and J gave up 0 bases; unmatched junction bases: 10. The CDR3 sequence is 16 residues long. The CDR3 region is CASRRPGQYMNTEAFF. Written as DNA, the CDR3 is TGTGCCAGCAGGAGGCCGGGACAGTACATGAACACTGAAGCTTTCTTT. Full variable domain (remainder filled in from reference TRBV2 and TRBJ1-1): EPEVTQTPSHQVTQMGQEVILRCVPISNHLYFYWYRQILGQKVEFLVSFYNNEISEKSEIFDDQFSVERPDGSNFTLKIRSTKLEDSAMYFCASRRPGQYMNTEAFFGQGTRLTVV.

This clonotype was seen many times. The chain is built from TRBV20-1 and TRBJ1-4, with TRBD1 matching over 11 bases. Trimming took 6 bases from V and 7 from J; bases not matched to a gene: 4. Germline V gene data show CDR1 as DFQATT and CDR2 as SNEGSKA (reference sequence). The CDR3 is 13 amino acids. CDR3 loop: CSAPGTGGEKLFF. DNA for the CDR3: TGCAGTGCCCCCGGGACAGGGGGTGAAAAACTGTTTTTT.

The V gene is TRBV12-3 or TRBV12-4, the J gene TRBJ1-1; 10 bases align to TRBD1. With V trimmed by 6 bases and J by 0 bases, 4 bases remained unmatched. CDR3 length: 15 residues. CDR3 residues: CASSRQGALNTEAFF. The CDR3 region has the DNA TGTGCCAGCAGCAGACAGGGGGCCTTGAACACTGAAGCTTTCTTT.

This clonotype has only a few counts. This chain links TRBV6-5 with TRBJ2-5, with TRBD1 as a possible D gene (6 bases). The CDR3 contains 13 residues. The germline V gene has CDR1 MNHEY and CDR2 SVGAGI. V lost 3 bases to trimming and J lost 5 bases, with 10 bases between them. In DNA, the CDR3 is TGTGCCAGCAGTTATGCGAGGGGGGAGACCCAGTACTTC. It codes for CASSYARGETQYF.

The genes are TRBV12-3 or TRBV12-4 and TRBJ2-3; 12 positions match TRBD1. J gave up 2 bases and V 8 bases, and 11 bases lay outside the gene matches. The CDR3 spans 17 residues. The CDR3 DNA follows: TGTGCCAGCTGCGAACCGGGACAGGGGGCCTACACAGATACGCAGTATTTT. This gives the protein CASCEPGQGAYTDTQYF.

This clonotype was observed a few times. The CDR3 spells CASSSARRGGLGTDTQYF. CDR3 nucleotides: TGTGCCAGCAGCTCCGCCCGGCGGGGGGGCCTGGGCACAGATACGCAGTATTTT. V gene TRBV7-2 combines with J gene TRBJ2-3, with TRBD2 identical over 9 bases. Looked up from germline, CDR1 is SGHTA and CDR2 is FQGNSA. The CDR3 has 18 amino acids. J gave up 1 base and V 4 bases, and 12 bases lay outside the gene matches. Complete variable domain (other parts from reference TRBV7-2 and TRBJ2-3): GAGVSQSPSNKVTEKGKDVELRCDPISGHTALYWYRQSLGQGLEFLIYFQGNSAPDKSGLPSDRFSAERTGGSVSTLTIQRTQQEDSAVYLCASSSARRGGLGTDTQYFGPGTRLTVL.

This clonotype was detected a few times. V gene TRBV12-3 or TRBV12-4 combines with J gene TRBJ2-1, with a tentative D call TRBD1 (6 bases). The CDR3 runs 14 residues. V was cut by 8 bases and J by 2 bases, with 13 bases left in between. The CDR3 DNA reads TGTGCCAGCTGGTCAGGGGTGGCCTACAATGAGCAGTTCTTC. This codes for CASWSGVAYNEQFF.

The J gene is TRBJ1-2, the V gene TRBV4-3, with TRBD1 as a possible D gene (6 bases). The CDR3 runs 15 residues. Germline lookup yields CDR1 LGHNA and CDR2 YSLEER. Trimming removed 1 base at V and 4 bases at J, with 13 bases between. The CDR3 loop reads CASSQARQGSYGYTF. The CDR3 DNA sequence: TGCGCCAGCAGCCAAGCGAGGCAGGGGAGCTATGGCTACACCTTC.

The chain uses TRBV4-1 and TRBJ1-2; D uncertain. Germline loops: CDR1 MGHRA, CDR2 YSYEKL. CDR3 length equals 16 residues. The V end was cut by 0 bases, the J end by 7 bases, with 18 bases between. The CDR3 DNA is TGCGCCAGCAGCCAAGATTTTGGCCGGCCCACGGGTGGCTACACCTTC. Translated: CASSQDFGRPTGGYTF.

This clonotype was counted ten times or more. The CDR3, as DNA: TGCAGTGCTAGAGAAGGGGGGGGCGAAAACATTCAGTACTTC. It is translated as CSAREGGGENIQYF. The chain is built from TRBV20-1 and TRBJ2-4, with D possibly matching TRBD2 (7 bases). Deletions cut 0 bases from V and 5 bases from J, with 11 bases between. CDR3 length equals 14 residues. In germline, CDR1 is DFQATT, CDR2 SNEGSKA (reference sequence).

The chain employs TRBV6-5 and TRBJ1-1; 7 bases match TRBD1. The trim removed 2 bases at V and 13 bases at J, leaving 4 bases unmatched. The V gene's germline CDR1 is MNHEY and CDR2 SVGAGI. CDR3 length equals 11 residues. The chain's CDR3 is CASSYGGGDFF. Written as DNA, the CDR3 is TGTGCCAGCAGTTACGGAGGGGGCGATTTCTTT.

The chain couples TRBV24-1 to TRBJ2-1, with D perhaps TRBD2 (5 bases). The CDR3 has 12 amino acids. CDR1 and CDR2 from the germline V gene are KGHDR and SFDVKD. Trimming left V 4 bases short and J 16 bases short, with 16 bases between. The CDR3 sequence: CATSDLGLRPFF. DNA for the CDR3: TGTGCCACCAGTGACCTAGGACTTAGACCCTTCTTC.

Only a few counts were recorded for this clonotype. The V call is TRBV4-3, the J call TRBJ1-3, with D unclear. Germline CDR1 LGHNA, CDR2 YSLEER. This CDR3 contains 15 residues. Trimming pared 0 bases from V and 2 bases from J, leaving 8 bases between. DNA of the CDR3: TGCGCCAGCAGCCAAGATATACAACCTGGAAACACCATATATTTT. The encoded protein is CASSQDIQPGNTIYF.

This clonotype was seen more than once but under ten times. V is TRBV6-5 and J is TRBJ1-1; unclear D gene. This CDR3 is built from 13 residues. V was cut by 0 bases and J by 4 bases, with 6 bases left in between. Germline V gives CDR1 MNHEY, CDR2 SVGAGI. CDR3 DNA sequence: TGTGCCAGCAGTTACTCGATGGTCACTGAAGCTTTCTTT. Its translation: CASSYSMVTEAFF.

The sample holds a few counts of this clonotype. The V and J genes are TRBV3-1 and TRBJ2-7, with D perhaps being TRBD1 or TRBD2 (6 bases each). The CDR3 totals 12 residues. Trimming removed 7 bases at V and 5 bases at J, with 12 bases between. Germline assignment: CDR1 LGHDT and CDR2 YNNKEL (reference sequence). CDR3 DNA sequence: TGTGCCAGCAACGGGGGCGGTAACGAGCAGTACTTC. Its translation is CASNGGGNEQYF.

The sample holds many counts of this clonotype. The gene calls are TRBV12-3 or TRBV12-4 and TRBJ1-6, with D possibly matching TRBD1 (5 bases). V was clipped by 4 bases and J by 8 bases, with 9 bases between them. The CDR3 extends over 13 amino acids. CDR3 sequence reads: CASSSGADSPLHF. The CDR3 DNA reads TGTGCCAGCAGTTCCGGGGCTGATTCACCCCTCCACTTT.

This clonotype was counted at least ten times. The rearrangement joins TRBV7-6 to TRBJ2-1; D is possibly TRBD2 (6 bases). CDR1 SGHVS and CDR2 FNYEAQ come from the germline V gene. CDR3 size: 16 residues. Trimming removed 4 bases at V and 4 bases at J, with 17 bases between. The CDR3 here is CASSYGPPGGYNEQFF. DNA for the CDR3: TGTGCCAGCAGCTACGGACCACCTGGGGGGTACAATGAGCAGTTCTTC.

A few counts support this clonotype. This chain joins TRBV11-2 and TRBJ1-2, with a weak D call TRBD1 (5 bases). Germline loops: CDR1 SGHAT, CDR2 FQNNGV. V lost 3 bases and J 4 bases, leaving 18 bases between the germline ends. The CDR3 runs to 16 residues. CDR3 residues: CASSFGWGEPSYGYTF. The CDR3 DNA reads as TGTGCCAGCAGCTTTGGGTGGGGCGAACCCTCCTATGGCTACACCTTC.

This clonotype was recorded only once. In DNA form, the CDR3 reads TGTGCCAGCAGTGTGGACAATTCCTACGAGCAGTACTTC. Its translation: CASSVDNSYEQYF. This chain connects TRBV6-1 to TRBJ2-7, with D perhaps matching TRBD1 (5 bases). V was trimmed by 4 bases and J by 1 base, leaving 8 bases between them. This CDR3 is 13 amino acids long. Per the germline V gene, CDR1 is MNHNS and CDR2 is SASEGT.

The chain combines TRBV7-8 with TRBJ1-5; D might be TRBD1 (5 bases). There are 16 residues in the CDR3. The V end lost 0 bases, the J end lost 5 bases, and 14 bases lay between the germline ends. Germline CDR1 and CDR2: SGHVS and FQNEAQ. CDR3 sequence (DNA): TGTGCCAGCAGCTTAGCGAACAGGATAGTTGATCAGCCCCAGCATTTT. Translated, it gives CASSLANRIVDQPQHF. Variable domain in full (rest from reference TRBV7-8 and TRBJ1-5): GAGVSQSPRYKVAKRGQDVALRCDPISGHVSLFWYQQALGQGPEFLTYFQNEAQLDKSGLPSDRFFAERPEGSVSTLKIQRTQQEDSAVYLCASSLANRIVDQPQHFGDGTRLSIL.

The chain recombines TRBV27 with TRBJ2-2; D is ambiguous. This CDR3 spans 19 amino acids. Germline assignment: CDR1 MNHEY and CDR2 SMNVEV (reference sequence). V lost 2 bases and J lost 4, with 23 bases in between. The CDR3 DNA reads TGTGCCAGCAGTTTAGAGGTCGCCTTAGGGTTTAGGGCCACCGGGGAGCTGTTTTTT. It is translated as CASSLEVALGFRATGELFF.

This clonotype was recorded a few times. The chain couples TRBV14 to TRBJ2-1; 10 bases are shared with TRBD1. Germline values: CDR1 SGHDN, CDR2 FVKESK. The CDR3 runs 17 residues. The trim removed 4 bases at V and 9 bases at J, leaving 15 bases unmatched. The CDR3 here is CASSPYVLSGQGSEQFF. CDR3 DNA: TGTGCCAGCAGCCCCTACGTCCTCTCGGGACAGGGGAGTGAGCAGTTCTTC. Full variable domain (rest looked up from reference TRBV14 and TRBJ2-1): EAGVTQFPSHSVIEKGQTVTLRCDPISGHDNLYWYRRVMGKEIKFLLHFVKESKQDESGMPNNRFLAERTGGTYSTLKVQPAELEDSGVYFCASSPYVLSGQGSEQFFGPGTRLTVL.

The chain is built from TRBV20-1 and TRBJ2-5; 9 positions agree with TRBD2. The V and J ends lost 0 bases and 4 bases, in that order; junction bases with no gene match: 6. This CDR3 comprises 15 residues. Germline CDR1 is DFQATT and CDR2 is SNEGSKA (reference sequence). The CDR3 DNA sequence: TGCAGTGCTAGAGACGTAGCGGGGGCACGAGAGACCCAGTACTTC. Translating it yields CSARDVAGARETQYF.

This clonotype has just a few counts. CDR3 in amino acids: CASSLDSPTPTNYGYTF. For the CDR3, the DNA is TGCGCCAGCAGCTTAGACAGTCCTACCCCGACTAACTATGGCTACACCTTC. The chain joins TRBV5-1 to TRBJ1-2; possibly TRBD1 for D (5 bases). Germline V lookup: CDR1 SGHRS, CDR2 YFSETQ. V lost 2 bases, J lost 0 bases, and 17 bases lay in between. This CDR3 is 17 amino acids long.

This clonotype was counted between two and nine times. V is TRBV6-5 and J is TRBJ2-4; possibly TRBD1 for D (5 bases). Germline CDR1 reads MNHEY; CDR2 reads SVGAGI. CDR3 size: 12 residues. V lost 0 bases, J lost 15 bases, and 12 bases lay in between. As DNA, the CDR3 is TGTGCCAGCAGTTACTCGGGGCGAGTCTGGTACTTC. Residues: CASSYSGRVWYF.

Here the CDR3 DNA reads TGCGCCAGCAGCTTTGACTTATCTTACTCCTACAATGAGCAGTTCTTC. Protein: CASSFDLSYSYNEQFF. This chain connects TRBV5-1 to TRBJ2-1, with D uncertain. The germline CDR1 and CDR2 sequences are SGHRS and YFSETQ. The V and J ends lost 2 bases and 0 bases respectively, with 12 bases between them. The CDR3 is made up of 16 amino acids.

The V and J genes are TRBV7-2 and TRBJ1-1, with D possibly TRBD1 on 6 matching bases. In germline, CDR1 is SGHTA, CDR2 FQGNSA. Trimming pared 5 bases from V and 5 bases from J, leaving 18 bases between. The CDR3 is made up of 15 amino acids. CDR3 DNA sequence: TGTGCCAGCAGCCCCCGGGGAGGGGGAGGGACTGAAGCTTTCTTT. The encoded protein is CASSPRGGGGTEAFF. The variable domain in full, with the rest retrieved from reference TRBV7-2 and TRBJ1-1, is GAGVSQSPSNKVTEKGKDVELRCDPISGHTALYWYRQSLGQGLEFLIYFQGNSAPDKSGLPSDRFSAERTGGSVSTLTIQRTQQEDSAVYLCASSPRGGGGTEAFFGQGTRLTVV.

Regarding this clonotype: Germline is not matched at one junction end, which may reflect a read error. The chain recombines TRBV7-7 with TRBJ2-3; 10 bases are a match to TRBD2. The CDR3 length is 15 residues. CDR1 is SSHAT and CDR2 is FNYEAQ in the germline V gene (reference sequence). Here the CDR3 DNA reads TGTGCTAGCAGCTTAACTAGCGGGGTCACAGATACGCAGTATTTT. The encoded protein is CASSLTSGVTDTQYF.